These T cell receptor beta chains were read from a single sample in a study of blood T cell repertoires in COVID-19. The assay was immunoSEQ multiplex PCR, and TCRdb's table has in-frame clones only and misses some. Of 70,000 or so clones in the sample, 70% to 90% are singletons; the top ten hold about 7%. The material sequenced was peripheral blood. The receptors were sampled from a woman aged 80 or older with active COVID-19. Both conserved end residues are part of each CDR3. The D gene is left open where the match is weak. The size entry is marked missing in some rows and otherwise reads once, few, many or a size class.

TRBD1 | TRBJ2-1 | TRBV10-3 | - | CAISGDRVSYNEQFF | TGTGCCATCAGTGGTGACAGGGTTTCCTACAATGAGCAGTTCTTC
TRBD2 | TRBJ2-3 | TRBV25-1 | - | CASIGLAGVTDTQYF | TGTGCCAGCATAGGGCTAGCGGGAGTCACAGATACGCAGTATTTT
TRBD1 | TRBJ1-3 | TRBV9 | - | CASSVGNVRGHGNTIYF | TGTGCCAGCAGCGTAGGAAATGTCAGGGGGCATGGAAACACCATATATTTT
TRBD2 | TRBJ2-1 | TRBV4-1 | - | CASSHLAGGQNEQFF | TGCGCCAGCAGCCATTTAGCGGGAGGTCAGAATGAGCAGTTCTTC
- | TRBJ1-5 | TRBV18 | - | CASSPPARHSNQPQHF | TGTGCCAGCTCACCTCCGGCCAGACATAGCAATCAGCCCCAGCATTTT
TRBD1 | TRBJ2-3 | TRBV3-1/TRBV3-2 | - | CASSRGQGTRTDTQYF | TGTGCCAGCAGCCGCGGACAGGGGACAAGGACAGATACGCAGTATTTT
- | TRBJ2-5 | TRBV6-6 | - | CASSDGQNQETQYF | TGTGCCAGCAGCGACGGACAGAATCAAGAGACCCAGTACTTC
TRBD1 | TRBJ2-1 | TRBV18 | - | CASSLGQGSSYNEQFF | TGTGCCAGCTCGCTCGGACAGGGCTCATCCTACAATGAGCAGTTCTTC
TRBD1 | TRBJ2-7 | TRBV27 | - | CASSFKGTGGYEQYF | TGTGCCAGCAGTTTCAAAGGGACAGGGGGCTACGAGCAGTACTTC
- | TRBJ2-1 | TRBV7-2 | - | CASSLSVAEYNEQFF | TGTGCCAGCAGCTTAAGCGTAGCGGAATACAATGAGCAGTTCTTC
TRBD1 | TRBJ1-4 | TRBV6-4 | - | CASPGTGPF | TGTGCCAGTCCCGGGACAGGTCCTTTT
TRBD2 | TRBJ2-1 | TRBV24-1 | - | CATSDTSDPYNEQFF | TGTGCCACCAGTGATACTAGCGATCCCTACAATGAGCAGTTCTTC
TRBD1 | TRBJ1-1 | TRBV6-6 | - | CASSNRRTGNTEAFF | TGTGCCAGCAGTAACCGGAGGACAGGGAACACTGAAGCTTTCTTT
TRBD2 | TRBJ2-1 | TRBV5-3 | - | CARSLDDLTSGRSPHGNEQFF | TGTGCCAGAAGCTTGGACGATCTGACTAGCGGGAGGTCCCCGCACGGCAATGAGCAGTTCTTC
TRBD2 | TRBJ2-1 | TRBV28 | - | CASSPPASGRPYNEQFF | TGTGCCAGCAGTCCCCCAGCTAGCGGGAGACCCTACAATGAGCAGTTCTTC
- | TRBJ1-5 | TRBV5-4 | - | CASSLEDQPQHF | TGTGCCAGCAGCCTAGAGGATCAGCCCCAGCATTTT
TRBD2 | TRBJ2-1 | TRBV25-1 | - | CASSESSGSSYNEQFF | TGTGCCAGCAGTGAATCTAGCGGGAGTTCCTACAATGAGCAGTTCTTC
- | TRBJ1-4 | TRBV11-2 | once | CASSFQNEKLFF | TGTGCCAGCAGCTTTCAGAATGAAAAACTGTTTTTT
- | TRBJ2-5 | TRBV7-2 | - | CASSFGGRVTQYF | TGTGCCAGCAGCTTTGGAGGGCGGGTGACCCAGTACTTC
- | TRBJ1-6 | TRBV3-1/TRBV3-2 | - | CASSQVLNSPLHF | TGTGCCAGCAGCCAAGTCCTTAATTCACCCCTCCACTTT
- | TRBJ1-5 | TRBV6-6 | - | CASSKGVPTPQHF | TGTGCCAGCAGTAAAGGGGTTCCAACGCCCCAGCATTTT
TRBD1 | TRBJ1-6 | TRBV28 | - | CASSAPFTGDNSPLHF | TGTGCCAGCAGTGCCCCCTTTACAGGGGATAATTCACCCCTCCACTTT
TRBD1 | TRBJ2-2 | TRBV6-5 | - | CASTVQDRTTGELFF | TGTGCCAGCACCGTCCAGGACAGGACTACCGGGGAGCTGTTTTTT
- | TRBJ2-5 | TRBV7-9 | - | CASSLEGLETQYF | TGTGCCAGCAGCTTGGAGGGATTGGAGACCCAGTACTTC
- | TRBJ2-7 | TRBV4-3 | once | CASSQDWGGQGEQYF | TGCGCCAGCAGCCAAGACTGGGGGGGGCAGGGCGAGCAGTACTTC
- | TRBJ2-6 | TRBV25-1 | once | CATMSSGANVLTF | TGTGCTACCATGAGCTCTGGGGCCAACGTCCTGACTTTC
TRBD1 | TRBJ2-2 | TRBV27 | - | CASTSLQGDTGELFF | TGTGCCAGCACTTCCTTGCAGGGGGACACCGGGGAGCTGTTTTTT
- | TRBJ1-2 | TRBV28 | - | CASQRTGSYGYTF | TGTGCCAGCCAACGGACGGGGAGCTATGGCTACACCTTC
- | TRBJ2-5 | TRBV28 | few | CASSSPRDSWGETQYF | TGTGCCAGCAGTTCCCCGCGGGACAGCTGGGGAGAGACCCAGTACTTC
TRBD2 | TRBJ2-7 | TRBV7-3 | - | CASSLMSGRPYEQYF | TGTGCCAGCAGCTTAATGAGCGGGAGGCCGTACGAGCAGTACTTC